This T cell receptor beta chain was sequenced for a study of OX40 agonist ivuxolimab in advanced cancers. Turning to the study itself: Ivuxolimab is an agonistic anti-OX40 (CD134) antibody, and patients were treated with it.

This CDR3 is built from 14 residues. Germline V gene lookup returns CDR1 SNHLY and CDR2 FYNNEI. Trimming left V 6 bases short and J 2 bases short, with 13 bases between. With regard to this clone: The antigen remains undetermined.

The study, taken as a whole, reports: Which antigen the expanded peripheral T cells recognized is unknown. Clonal expansion was seen in CD4+ and CD8+ blood T cells by week 6 at 0.1 to 3.0 mg/kg.

Libraries were prepared by immunoSEQ multiplex PCR; TCRdb keeps only in-frame clonotypes and omits some of them. The sample includes 18,000 or so clones, 65% to 90% of them seen just once. The chain carries TRBV2 and TRBJ1-2; possible D gene TRBD1, 5 bases. The sequence derives from an adult with an advanced solid tumor such as melanoma, head and neck, liver or kidney cancer. The sequencing used CD4+ or CD8+ T cells sorted from blood, collected in a trial of the OX40 agonist ivuxolimab. This CDR3 is CASSPLGGNYGYTF. The CDR3 DNA follows: TGTGCCAGCAGCCCCCTGGGGGGGAACTATGGCTACACCTTC. Variable domain in full (rest from reference TRBV2 and TRBJ1-2): EPEVTQTPSHQVTQMGQEVILRCVPISNHLYFYWYRQILGQKVEFLVSFYNNEISEKSEIFDDQFSVERPDGSNFTLKIRSTKLEDSAMYFCASSPLGGNYGYTFGSGTRLTVV.